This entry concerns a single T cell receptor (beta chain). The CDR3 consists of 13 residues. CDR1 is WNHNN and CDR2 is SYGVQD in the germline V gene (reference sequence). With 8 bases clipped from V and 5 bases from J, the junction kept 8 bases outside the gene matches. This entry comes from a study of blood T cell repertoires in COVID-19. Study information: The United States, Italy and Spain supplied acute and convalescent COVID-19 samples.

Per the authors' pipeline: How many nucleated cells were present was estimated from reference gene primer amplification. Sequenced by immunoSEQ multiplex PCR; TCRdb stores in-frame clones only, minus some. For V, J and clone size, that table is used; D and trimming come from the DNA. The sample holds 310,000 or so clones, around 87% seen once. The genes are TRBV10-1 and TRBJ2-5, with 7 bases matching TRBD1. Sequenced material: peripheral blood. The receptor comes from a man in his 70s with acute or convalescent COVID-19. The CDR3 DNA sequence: TGCGCCAGCTCTCCAGGGGGTATTGAGACCCAGTACTTC. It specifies CASSPGGIETQYF.